This TCR beta chain was sequenced in a study of CD8+ T cells in alopecia areata. Study-level results: Tofacitinib significantly brought down scalp clonality and expanded CD8+ clones among top 100.

This clone was recorded once. Its antigen remains unidentified. The treatment: oral pan-JAK inhibitor, 5-10 mg twice daily. Germline values: CDR1 SGHVS, CDR2 FNYEAQ. CDR3 length equals 15 residues. The ends were cut back, 2 bases at V and 0 bases at J, with 5 bases in the middle. Extracted RNA was reverse transcribed, and the resulting cDNA served as sequencing template. The assay was immunoSEQ multiplex PCR, and TCRdb's table has in-frame clones only and misses some. The data contain roughly 250,000 clones, roughly 63% of them singletons. This receptor was identified in a human donor with alopecia areata. V usage is TRBV7-6 and J usage is TRBJ2-6; D not certain. This specimen consisted of CD4+ T cells sorted from blood, obtained around week 54, from a patient treated with tofacitinib. CDR3 protein: CASSLWSSGANVLTF. The CDR3 DNA is TGTGCCAGCAGCTTATGGAGCTCTGGGGCCAACGTCCTGACTTTC.